The present TCR beta chain was sequenced within a study of OX40 agonist ivuxolimab in advanced cancers. Concerning the study at large: The costimulatory receptor OX40 (CD134) was targeted by ivuxolimab, a fully human IgG2 agonistic monoclonal antibody. Intravenous ivuxolimab was administered to patients every 2 weeks at six dose levels: 0.01, 0.1, 0.3, 1.5, 3 and 10 mg/kg. Among the roughly 52 dose-escalation patients, some 19 had hepatocellular carcinoma, about 15 melanoma, 9 renal cell carcinoma and 9 head and neck cancer. The dose-escalation cohort was 82.7% male with a mean age of 60 years, ranging from roughly 20 to 80. Prior anti-PD-1, anti-PD-L1 or anti-CTLA-4 therapy was permitted, and about two fifths of dose-escalation patients had received checkpoint inhibitors. Partial responses occurred in three dose-escalation patients, of whom one had hepatocellular carcinoma and two had cutaneous melanoma. The point of sequencing TCRbeta in the periphery was to test whether ivuxolimab changed TCR sequence diversity and drove clonal T-cell expansion. The monotherapy dose-escalation portion (N ≈ 52 patients) of the phase I ivuxolimab trial is reported in the paper.

V drops 5 bases and J drops 5 bases, leaving 18 bases in between. In the germline V gene (reference sequence), CDR1 corresponds to SEHNR and CDR2 to FQNEAQ. From its cysteine to its phenylalanine, the CDR3 spans 15 amino acids. Of all the DNA, just the CDR3 is kept, 45 bases in frame from base 1. A note on this clone: Its binding antigen is unknown. No quality values exist for individual bases; no much larger clone is one base distant.

Genomic DNA was isolated from the sorted cells so that the TCRbeta CDR3 region could be sequenced. TCRbeta CDR3 regions were sequenced using the immunoSEQ Assay. TCRdb took over this immuneACCESS table, retaining in-frame rearrangements with V and J assigned. Such tables are incomplete; in checked studies, under half of the missing clones stem from an unresolved V gene, and the remainder is unexplained. For this sample the table gives 70,000 or so clones, of which around 84% were detected only once. The ten largest clones capture roughly 0.85% of the sample. The trial excluded patients who had a history of autoimmune disease or who were on systemic immunosuppression. In every dose cohort, peripheral blood was drawn for TCR sequencing at baseline, cycle 4 day 1, and cycle 7 day 1. Samples were obtained from an open-label, multicenter, first-in-human phase I dose-escalation trial of ivuxolimab. Adults with locally advanced or metastatic melanoma, renal cell, hepatocellular, or head and neck squamous cell carcinoma were enrolled in the trial. Before TCR sequencing, CD4+ T cells and CD8+ T cells from peripheral blood were sorted into separate populations.

Overall study results and their limits: Partial responders in the 0.1-3.0 mg/kg groups had among the lowest normalized peripheral clonal expansion, especially among CD8+ T cells. Antigen specificity was not determined for the clonally expanded peripheral T cells. On average, CD8+ T cells showed more expanded clones than CD4+ T cells after ivuxolimab. At doses of 0.1 to 3.0 mg/kg, clonal expansion of both CD4+ and CD8+ blood T cells was observed from baseline to week 6. Low levels of normalized T-cell clonal expansion were also seen in some patients who did not respond.

The TCR sequence derives from an adult with an advanced solid tumor such as melanoma, head and neck, liver or kidney cancer. The sequences come from CD4+ or CD8+ T cells sorted from blood, collected in a trial of the OX40 agonist ivuxolimab. Recombination linked TRBV7-9 to TRBJ2-5; the D segment could be TRBD2, given 6 matching bases. The nucleotide sequence is TGTGCCAGCAGCCCCGGGGACGGGGGTACGGAGACCCAGTACTTC. It translates to CASSPGDGGTETQYF. The entire variable domain, with the stretches around the CDR3 drawn from the reference TRBV7-9 and TRBJ2-5 proteins, is DTGVSQNPRHKITKRGQNVTFRCDPISEHNRLYWYRQTLGQGPEFLTYFQNEAQLEKSRLLSDRFSAERPKGSFSTLEIQRTEQGDSAMYLCASSPGDGGTETQYFGPGTRLLVL.